This T cell receptor (beta chain) was recovered during a study of T cell repertoires in cytomegalovirus infection (dated by TCRdb to between 2019 and 2020). Regarding the complete study: Peptide stimulations targeted recently identified HLA-C-restricted CMV epitopes, whose presentation resists viral immunomodulation, together with well-studied HLA-B-restricted epitopes. Because public TCR beta signatures pointed to carriage of CMV infection together with the matching HLA type, the HLA type of each donor mattered for the analysis.

There are 14 amino acids in the CDR3, from cysteine to phenylalanine inclusive. Here the CDR3 DNA is all that survives: 42 bases in frame from base 1. V drops 8 bases and J drops 0 bases, leaving 11 bases in between. From a lookup of the germline V gene, CDR1 and CDR2 are ENHRY and SYGVKD. Comment on this clonotype: Its recognized antigen is unknown. No much larger clone is present one base from it, and per-base qualities are unavailable.

What the treatment or condition label conveys for this sample: in vitro stimulation with specific CMV peptide epitopes to enrich CMV-specific T cells. On the study overall, not on this receptor specifically: The ex vivo response was dominated by HLA-C-restricted CMV-specific TCR beta clonotypes, and the single most frequent clonotype in two of eight donors was supplied by these HLA-C-restricted clonotypes. In both this cohort and an independent cohort of under 450 donors, the cumulative frequency of public TCR beta family members distinguished carriers of CMV infection plus the relevant HLA type.

This sample was sequenced with an Illumina HiSeq 1500. TCRdb took the public reads, trimmed them with fastp at Q25, ran MiXCR for clone calling and kept in-frame beta chains. Every distinct CDR3 protein forms one entry, paired with its most common genes and DNA. In all, the sample holds about 570,000 distinct CDR3 sequences, and just under 40% of those were seen once. About 48% of the sample rests with the top ten. The receptor comes from a human donor in good health (CMV status not recorded). Some clones in this sample may be carry-over from other donors' samples. The chain is made from TRBV10-3 and TRBJ1-5; the D gene cannot be resolved reliably. The sample here was cultured PBMCs, taken from culture after CMV antigen stimulation. The bases read TGTGCCATCCCCCTGGGTTATAGCAATCAGCCCCAGCATTTT. This gives the protein CAIPLGYSNQPQHF.